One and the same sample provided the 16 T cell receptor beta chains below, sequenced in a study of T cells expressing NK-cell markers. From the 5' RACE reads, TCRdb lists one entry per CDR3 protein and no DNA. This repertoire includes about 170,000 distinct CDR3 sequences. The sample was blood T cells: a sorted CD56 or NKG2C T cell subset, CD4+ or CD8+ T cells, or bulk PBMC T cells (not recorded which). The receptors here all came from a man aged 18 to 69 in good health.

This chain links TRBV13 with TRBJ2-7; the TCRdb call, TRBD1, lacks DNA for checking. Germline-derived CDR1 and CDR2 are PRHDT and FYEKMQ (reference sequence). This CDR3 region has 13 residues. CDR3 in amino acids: CASSLPGDYEQYF.

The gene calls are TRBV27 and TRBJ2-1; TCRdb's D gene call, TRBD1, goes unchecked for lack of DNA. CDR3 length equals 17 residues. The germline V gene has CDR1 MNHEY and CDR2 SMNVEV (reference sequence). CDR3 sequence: CASSLGPDRSTYNEQFF.

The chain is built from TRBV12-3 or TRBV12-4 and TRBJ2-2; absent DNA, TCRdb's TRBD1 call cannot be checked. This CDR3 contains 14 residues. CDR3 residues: CASRGGGVTGELFF.

The CDR3 is CASSNPGPQGYQETQYF. The chain uses TRBV19 and TRBJ2-5; TCRdb's assignment of TRBD1 cannot be checked, as there is no DNA. CDR1 LNHDA and CDR2 SQIVND come from the germline V gene (reference sequence). The CDR3 runs 17 residues.

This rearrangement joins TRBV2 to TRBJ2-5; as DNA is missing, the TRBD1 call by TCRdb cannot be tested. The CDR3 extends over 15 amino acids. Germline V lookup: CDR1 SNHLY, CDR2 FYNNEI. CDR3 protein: CASTGSLQGQETQYF. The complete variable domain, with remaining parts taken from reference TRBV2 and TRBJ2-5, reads EPEVTQTPSHQVTQMGQEVILRCVPISNHLYFYWYRQILGQKVEFLVSFYNNEISEKSEIFDDQFSVERPDGSNFTLKIRSTKLEDSAMYFCASTGSLQGQETQYFGPGTRLLVL.

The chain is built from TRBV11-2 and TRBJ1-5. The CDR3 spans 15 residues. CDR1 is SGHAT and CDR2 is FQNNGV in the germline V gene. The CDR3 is CASSFNLGPDFPQHF.

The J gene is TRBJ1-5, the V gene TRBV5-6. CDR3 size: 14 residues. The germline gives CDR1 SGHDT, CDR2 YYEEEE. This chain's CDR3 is CASSFFRSHQPQHF.

The CDR3 loop reads CASSERDRGPGYTF. The chain recombines TRBV12-3 or TRBV12-4 with TRBJ1-2; no DNA is available, so the TRBD1 call from TCRdb remains unchecked. The CDR3 has 14 residues.

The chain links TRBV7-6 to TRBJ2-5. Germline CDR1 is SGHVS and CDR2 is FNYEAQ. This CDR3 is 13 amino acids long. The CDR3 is CASSLGLVETQYF. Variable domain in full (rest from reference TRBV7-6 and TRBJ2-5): GAGVSQSPRYKVTKRGQDVALRCDPISGHVSLYWYRQALGQGPEFLTYFNYEAQQDKSGLPNDRFSAERPEGSISTLTIQRTEQRDSAMYRCASSLGLVETQYFGPGTRLLVL.

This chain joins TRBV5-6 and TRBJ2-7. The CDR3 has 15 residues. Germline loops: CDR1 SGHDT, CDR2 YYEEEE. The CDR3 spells CASSVEYRRFYEQYF.

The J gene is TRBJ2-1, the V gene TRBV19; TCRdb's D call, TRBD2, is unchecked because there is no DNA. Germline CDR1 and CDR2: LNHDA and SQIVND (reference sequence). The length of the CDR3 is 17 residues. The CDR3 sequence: CASSIVPALSSYNEQFF.

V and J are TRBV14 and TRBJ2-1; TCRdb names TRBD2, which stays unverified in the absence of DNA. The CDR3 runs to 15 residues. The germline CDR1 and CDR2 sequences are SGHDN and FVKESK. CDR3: CASSQASSSEHEQFF. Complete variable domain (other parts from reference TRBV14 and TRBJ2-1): EAGVTQFPSHSVIEKGQTVTLRCDPISGHDNLYWYRRVMGKEIKFLLHFVKESKQDESGMPNNRFLAERTGGTYSTLKVQPAELEDSGVYFCASSQASSSEHEQFFGPGTRLTVL.

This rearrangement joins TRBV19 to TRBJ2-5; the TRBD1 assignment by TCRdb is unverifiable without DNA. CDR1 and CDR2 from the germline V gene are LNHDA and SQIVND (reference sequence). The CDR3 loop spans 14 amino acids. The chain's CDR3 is CASKPPGSRETQYF.

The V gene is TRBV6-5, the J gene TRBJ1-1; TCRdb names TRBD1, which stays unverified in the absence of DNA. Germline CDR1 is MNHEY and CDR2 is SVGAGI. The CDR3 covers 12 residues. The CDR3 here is CASTSGGTEAFF.

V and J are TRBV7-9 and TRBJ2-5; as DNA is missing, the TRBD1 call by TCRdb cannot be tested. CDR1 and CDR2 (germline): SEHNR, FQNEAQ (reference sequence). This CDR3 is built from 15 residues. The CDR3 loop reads CASSRAGTPQETQYF.

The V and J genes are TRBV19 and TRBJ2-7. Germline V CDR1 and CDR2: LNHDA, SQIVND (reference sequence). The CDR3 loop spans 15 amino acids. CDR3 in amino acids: CASSITYGGSYEQYF.